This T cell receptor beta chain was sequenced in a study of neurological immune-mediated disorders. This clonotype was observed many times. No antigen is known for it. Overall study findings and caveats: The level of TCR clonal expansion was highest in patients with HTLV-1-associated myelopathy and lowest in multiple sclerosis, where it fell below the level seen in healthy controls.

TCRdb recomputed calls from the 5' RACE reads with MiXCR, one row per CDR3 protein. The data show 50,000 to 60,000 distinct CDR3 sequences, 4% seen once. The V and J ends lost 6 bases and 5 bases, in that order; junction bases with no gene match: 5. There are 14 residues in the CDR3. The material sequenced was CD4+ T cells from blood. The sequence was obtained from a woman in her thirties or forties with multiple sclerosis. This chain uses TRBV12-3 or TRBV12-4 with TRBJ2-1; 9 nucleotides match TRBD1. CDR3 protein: CASRDRGSNNEQFF. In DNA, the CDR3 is TGTGCCAGCAGGGACAGGGGTTCCAACAATGAGCAGTTCTTC.